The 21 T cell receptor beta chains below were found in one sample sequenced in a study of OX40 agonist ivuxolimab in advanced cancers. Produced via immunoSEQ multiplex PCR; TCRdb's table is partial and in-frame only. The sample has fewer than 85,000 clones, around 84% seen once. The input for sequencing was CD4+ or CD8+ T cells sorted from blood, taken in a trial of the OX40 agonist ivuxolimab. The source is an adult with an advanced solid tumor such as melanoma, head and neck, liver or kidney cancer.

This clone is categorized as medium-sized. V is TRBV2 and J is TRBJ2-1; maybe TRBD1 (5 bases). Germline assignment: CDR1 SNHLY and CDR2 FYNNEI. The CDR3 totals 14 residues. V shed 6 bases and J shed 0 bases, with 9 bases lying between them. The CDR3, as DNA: TGTGCCAGCAGCGACAGCCTCTCCTACAATGAGCAGTTCTTC. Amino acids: CASSDSLSYNEQFF.

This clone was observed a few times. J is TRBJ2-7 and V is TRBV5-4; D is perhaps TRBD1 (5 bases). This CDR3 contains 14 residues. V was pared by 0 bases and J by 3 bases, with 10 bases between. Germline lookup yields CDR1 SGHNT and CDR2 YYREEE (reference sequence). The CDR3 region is CASSLGPRDYEQYF. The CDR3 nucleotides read TGTGCCAGCAGCTTGGGGCCCAGGGACTACGAGCAGTACTTC.

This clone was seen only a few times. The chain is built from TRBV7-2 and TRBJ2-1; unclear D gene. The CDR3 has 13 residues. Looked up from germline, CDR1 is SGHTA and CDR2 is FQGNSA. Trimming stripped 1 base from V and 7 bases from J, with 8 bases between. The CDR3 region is CASSLVPPNEQFF. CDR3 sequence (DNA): TGTGCCAGCAGCTTAGTCCCGCCTAATGAGCAGTTCTTC. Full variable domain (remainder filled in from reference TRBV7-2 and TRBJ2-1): GAGVSQSPSNKVTEKGKDVELRCDPISGHTALYWYRQSLGQGLEFLIYFQGNSAPDKSGLPSDRFSAERTGGSVSTLTIQRTQQEDSAVYLCASSLVPPNEQFFGPGTRLTVL.

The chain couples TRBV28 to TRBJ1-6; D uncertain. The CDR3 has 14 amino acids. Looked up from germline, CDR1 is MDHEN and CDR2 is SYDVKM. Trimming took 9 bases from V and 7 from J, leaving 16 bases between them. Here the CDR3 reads CASSRPNVNSPLHF. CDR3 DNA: TGTGCCAGTAGTAGACCGAACGTGAATTCACCCCTCCACTTT.

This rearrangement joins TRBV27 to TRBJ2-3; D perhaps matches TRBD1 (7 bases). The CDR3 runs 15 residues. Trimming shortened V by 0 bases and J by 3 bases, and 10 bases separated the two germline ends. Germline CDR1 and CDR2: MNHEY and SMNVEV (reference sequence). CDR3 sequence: CASSLSRGETDTQYF. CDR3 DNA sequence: TGTGCCAGCAGTTTATCCAGGGGGGAGACAGATACGCAGTATTTT.

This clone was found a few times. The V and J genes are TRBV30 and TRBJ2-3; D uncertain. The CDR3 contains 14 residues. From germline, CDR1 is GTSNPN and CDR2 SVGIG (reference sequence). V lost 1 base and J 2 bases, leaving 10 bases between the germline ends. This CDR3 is CAWSEGQVTDTQYF. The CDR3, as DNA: TGTGCCTGGAGTGAGGGCCAGGTCACAGATACGCAGTATTTT. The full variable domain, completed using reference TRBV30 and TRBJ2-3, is SQTIHQWPATLVQPVGSPLSLECTVEGTSNPNLYWYRQAAGRGLQLLFYSVGIGQISSEVPQNLSASRPQDRQFILSSKKLLLSDSGFYLCAWSEGQVTDTQYFGPGTRLTVL.

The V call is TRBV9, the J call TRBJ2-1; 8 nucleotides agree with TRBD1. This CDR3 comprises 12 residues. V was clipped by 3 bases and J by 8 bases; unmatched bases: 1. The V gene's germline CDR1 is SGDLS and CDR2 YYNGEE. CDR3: CASSGQGHEQFF. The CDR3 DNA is TGTGCCAGCAGCGGACAGGGGCATGAGCAGTTCTTC.

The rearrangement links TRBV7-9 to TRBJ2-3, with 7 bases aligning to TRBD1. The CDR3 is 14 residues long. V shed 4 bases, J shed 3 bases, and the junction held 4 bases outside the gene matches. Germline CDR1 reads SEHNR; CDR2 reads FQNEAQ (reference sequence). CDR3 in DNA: TGTGCCAGCAGCTCAGACAGGGAAACAGATACGCAGTATTTT. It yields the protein CASSSDRETDTQYF.

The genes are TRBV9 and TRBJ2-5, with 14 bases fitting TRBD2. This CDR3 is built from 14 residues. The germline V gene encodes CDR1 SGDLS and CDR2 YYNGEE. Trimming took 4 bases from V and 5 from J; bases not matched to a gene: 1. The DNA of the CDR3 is TGTGCCAGCAGCCGGACTAGCGGGAGGGAGACCCAGTACTTC. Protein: CASSRTSGRETQYF.

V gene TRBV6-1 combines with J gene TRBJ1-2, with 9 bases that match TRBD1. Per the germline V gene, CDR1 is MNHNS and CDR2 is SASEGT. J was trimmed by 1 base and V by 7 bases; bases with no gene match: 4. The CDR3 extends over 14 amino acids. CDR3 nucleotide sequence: TGTGCCAGCATTAGACAGGGGGTTAACTATGGCTACACCTTC. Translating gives CASIRQGVNYGYTF.

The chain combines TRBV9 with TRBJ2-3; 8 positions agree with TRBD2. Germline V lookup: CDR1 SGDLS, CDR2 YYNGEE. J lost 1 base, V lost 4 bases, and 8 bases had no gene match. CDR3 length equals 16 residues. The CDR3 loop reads CASSSWLAGGTDTQYF. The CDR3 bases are TGTGCCAGCAGCTCTTGGCTAGCGGGCGGCACAGATACGCAGTATTTT.

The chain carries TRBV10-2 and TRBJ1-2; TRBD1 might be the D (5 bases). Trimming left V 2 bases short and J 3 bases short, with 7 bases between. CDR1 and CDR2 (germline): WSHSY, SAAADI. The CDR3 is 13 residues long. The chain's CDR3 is CASSEGADYGYTF. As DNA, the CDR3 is TGCGCCAGCAGTGAGGGGGCAGACTATGGCTACACCTTC.

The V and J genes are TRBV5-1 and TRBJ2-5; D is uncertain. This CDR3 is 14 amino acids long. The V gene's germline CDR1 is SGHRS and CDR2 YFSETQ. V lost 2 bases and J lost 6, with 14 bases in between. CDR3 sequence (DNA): TGCGCCAGCAGCTTTTTGCAGGTGGATAAGACCCAGTACTTC. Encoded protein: CASSFLQVDKTQYF.

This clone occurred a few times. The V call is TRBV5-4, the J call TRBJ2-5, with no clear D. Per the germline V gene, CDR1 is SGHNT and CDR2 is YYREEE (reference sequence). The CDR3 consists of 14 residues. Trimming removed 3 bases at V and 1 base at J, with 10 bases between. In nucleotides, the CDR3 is TGTGCCAGCAGCTCATTATCATTCCAAGAGACCCAGTACTTC. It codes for CASSSLSFQETQYF.

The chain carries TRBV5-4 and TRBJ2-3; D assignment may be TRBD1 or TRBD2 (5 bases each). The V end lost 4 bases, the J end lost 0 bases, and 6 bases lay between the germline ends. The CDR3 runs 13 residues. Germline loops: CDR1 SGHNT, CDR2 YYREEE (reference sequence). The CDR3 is CASSGDSTDTQYF. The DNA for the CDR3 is TGTGCCAGCAGCGGGGACAGCACAGATACGCAGTATTTT.

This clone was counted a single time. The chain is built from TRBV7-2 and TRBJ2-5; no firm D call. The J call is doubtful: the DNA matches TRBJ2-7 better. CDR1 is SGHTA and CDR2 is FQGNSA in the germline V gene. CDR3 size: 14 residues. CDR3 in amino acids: CASSLSPSSYEQYF. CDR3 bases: TGTGCCAGCAGCTTAAGTCCTAGTTCCTACGAGCAGTACTTC.

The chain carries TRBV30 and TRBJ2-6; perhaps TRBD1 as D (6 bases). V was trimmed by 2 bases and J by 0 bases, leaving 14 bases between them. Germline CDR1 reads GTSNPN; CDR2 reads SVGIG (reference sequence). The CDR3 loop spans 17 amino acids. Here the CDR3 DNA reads TGTGCCTGGAGTCAACAGGGCGGCCGCTCTGGGGCCAACGTCCTGACTTTC. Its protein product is CAWSQQGGRSGANVLTF.

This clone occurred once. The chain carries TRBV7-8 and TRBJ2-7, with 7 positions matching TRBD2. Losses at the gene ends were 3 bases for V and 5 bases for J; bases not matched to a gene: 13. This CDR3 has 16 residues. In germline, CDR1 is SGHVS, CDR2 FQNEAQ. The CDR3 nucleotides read TGTGCCAGCAGCTTTGCCGTGGTGGGGGGGACCGACGAGCAGTACGTC. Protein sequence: CASSFAVVGGTDEQYV.

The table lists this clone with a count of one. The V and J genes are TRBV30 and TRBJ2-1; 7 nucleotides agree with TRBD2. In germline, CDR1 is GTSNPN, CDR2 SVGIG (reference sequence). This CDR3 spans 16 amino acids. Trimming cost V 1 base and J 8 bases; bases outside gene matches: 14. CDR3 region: CAWSEGLVRYSDEQFF. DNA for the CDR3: TGTGCCTGGAGTGAAGGACTAGTAAGGTACTCGGATGAGCAGTTCTTC.

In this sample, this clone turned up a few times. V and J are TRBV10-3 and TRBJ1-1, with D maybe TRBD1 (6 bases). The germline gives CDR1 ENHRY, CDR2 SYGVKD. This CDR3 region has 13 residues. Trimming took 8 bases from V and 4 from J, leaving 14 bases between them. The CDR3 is CAIAPGVSTEAFF. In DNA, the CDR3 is TGTGCCATCGCCCCAGGGGTGAGCACTGAAGCTTTCTTT.

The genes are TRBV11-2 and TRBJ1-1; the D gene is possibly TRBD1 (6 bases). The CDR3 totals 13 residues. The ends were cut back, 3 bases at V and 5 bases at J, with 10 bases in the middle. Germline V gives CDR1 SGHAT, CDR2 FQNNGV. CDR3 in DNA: TGTGCCAGCAGCTTTGACAGGAAGACTGAAGCTTTCTTT. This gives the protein CASSFDRKTEAFF.